This T cell receptor beta chain was sequenced for a study of PD-1 blockade in classical Hodgkin lymphoma (TCRdb year 2020). The study in broad terms: Nivolumab dosing was 3 mg/kg intravenously every 2 weeks, continuing until either disease progression or unacceptable toxicity. The study used CyTOF and TCR beta sequencing to define a peripheral blood immune signature of response to PD-1 blockade in classical Hodgkin lymphoma. Beyond this particular receptor, the publication reports: Diversity was lower in patients who began nivolumab less than 1 year after ASCT, so these patients were left out of later analyses to avoid confounding by immune reconstitution. The study was restricted to a single clinical trial cohort, and the causes of repertoire differences, possibly disease activity or prior therapy, were left undefined. CD4+ but not CD8+ TCR diversity rose significantly by C4D1 (p=0.0027 vs p=0.16), most apparent in complete responders (p=0.02). Among trial patients, those achieving complete response had baseline diversity similar to that of newly diagnosed patients, while diversity was significantly lower in partial responders and progressors. Baseline TCR diversity was reported as lower in newly diagnosed patients than in healthy donors, and lower still in relapsed/refractory patients.

The Qiagen DNeasy kit was used to extract genomic DNA both from unsorted PBMCs and from the negatively selected CD4+ and CD8+ fractions. TCR beta CDR3 regions were amplified by immunoSEQ multiplex PCR using primers annealing to V and J segments. A synthetic immune receptor repertoire was used to minimize amplification bias, and any residual bias was removed computationally once sequencing was done. The authors' analysis ran thus. Custom Python scripts were used to quantify repertoire diversity as the Shannon entropy index. Unsorted, CD4+ and CD8+ repertoires were analyzed separately, except for combined analyses in which CD4+ and CD8+ sequences were merged in silico. Clonal expansion was defined as at least a 2-fold frequency increase after treatment relative to C1D1, with a pseudocount of 0.5 for undetected baseline clones. Clones with 0 or 1 copy at C1D1 were defined as singleton clones, while clones with 2 or more copies were defined as non-singleton clones. Clones expanded in unsorted samples were assigned a CD4+, CD8+ or unknown annotation through matching of protein sequences in sorted samples from the same patient. Wilcoxon tests on paired samples were used to test diversity changes from C1D1 to C4D1. Held by TCRdb, this immuneACCESS table contains in-frame sequences only and omits some clones. Under half of the omission traces to an unresolved V gene where checked; the cause of the rest is unknown. The DNA gave D and trimming, while V, J and clone size come from that table. For this sample the table gives tens of thousands of clones, of which roughly 80% were detected only once. The ten largest clones capture 12% of the sample.

The meaning of the sample's time point label: cycle 4 day 1 (C4D1), after more than five weeks of nivolumab. Every trial patient had relapsed following autologous stem cell transplantation, and prior brentuximab vedotin exposure was what differed among cohorts A, B and C. A total of about 51 patients with relapsed/refractory classical Hodgkin lymphoma made up the trial cohort, and each patient's best overall response was complete response, partial response or progressive disease. Single-agent nivolumab was administered to trial patients in the multi-cohort phase II CheckMate 205 trial. An independent review committee assessed best overall response by applying the 2007 International Working Group response criteria. Trial PBMCs were collected immediately before nivolumab initiation (C1D1) and during therapy at cycle 2 day 1 and cycle 4 day 1. Peripheral blood was collected in 8 mL Vacutainer Cell Preparation Tubes, from which PBMCs were isolated by centrifugation and then cryopreserved.

V is pared back by 4 bases and J by 0 bases, with 13 bases lying between the germline termini. Its CDR3 holds 15 amino acids, cysteine through phenylalanine. Just CDR3 DNA is preserved here, 45 bases in frame from base 1. The germline V gene specifies SGHVS as CDR1 and FQNEAQ as CDR2. This clone is described as medium-sized (0.01 to 0.1%). Its antigen target is currently unknown. No much larger clone is present one base from it, and per-base qualities are unavailable. Recombination joined TRBV7-8 with TRBJ2-7; the D gene is possibly TRBD1, with 6 bases matching. The clonotype originates from a human donor with classical Hodgkin lymphoma. The material sequenced was peripheral blood mononuclear cells (PBMCs), taken before the fourth cycle of nivolumab. Here the CDR3 is given as CASSSDTRGSYEQYF. The DNA sequence is TGTGCCAGCAGCTCAGACACCAGGGGCTCCTACGAGCAGTACTTC.